These 8 T cell receptor beta chains came from one sample sequenced in a study of blood T cell repertoires in COVID-19. Some clones are missing from TCRdb's copy, which holds only in-frame ones; the method was immunoSEQ multiplex PCR. The repertoire consists of 200,000 to 300,000 clones, with about nine tenths occurring once and the leading ten covering approximately 2.3%. The sample taken for sequencing was PBMCs or T cells enriched from blood (not recorded which). These receptors were taken from a woman between 35 and 50 years old with acute COVID-19.

The chain is built from TRBV12-3 or TRBV12-4 and TRBJ1-1; D is uncertain. Deletions cut 1 base from V and 1 base from J, with 4 bases between. The CDR3 consists of 13 residues. The CDR3 sequence is CASSLVGNTEAFF. The CDR3, as DNA: TGTGCCAGCAGTTTAGTCGGGAACACTGAAGCTTTCTTT.

This chain links TRBV4-2 with TRBJ2-7; 11 nucleotides agree with TRBD1. This CDR3 has 14 amino acids. Germline CDR1 reads LGHNA; CDR2 reads YNFKEQ. Trimming at V came to 3 bases and at J to 2 bases, leaving 0 bases not matched to a gene. The CDR3 loop reads CASSQGQGAYEQYF. The CDR3 region has the DNA TGTGCCAGCAGCCAGGGACAGGGGGCCTACGAGCAGTACTTC.

This chain uses TRBV5-6 with TRBJ2-7; perhaps TRBD2 as D (6 bases). V lost 0 bases, J lost 3 bases, and 10 bases lay in between. The germline V gene has CDR1 SGHDT and CDR2 YYEEEE. The CDR3 is 14 residues long. CDR3 in amino acids: CASSLDGGFYEQYV. For the CDR3, the DNA is TGTGCCAGCAGCTTGGACGGGGGATTCTACGAGCAGTACGTC.

This clone is a singleton in its sample. The DNA for the CDR3 is TGCGCCAGCAGCTTGGATTCCGGACATATTGGAAATGGCTACACCTTC. Protein product: CASSLDSGHIGNGYTF. This chain joins TRBV5-1 and TRBJ1-2; the D gene is possibly TRBD1 (5 bases). The V and J ends lost 0 bases and 6 bases respectively, with 18 bases between them. Germline CDR1 SGHRS, CDR2 YFSETQ. The CDR3 sequence is 16 residues long.

This chain uses TRBV7-2 with TRBJ2-2; 10 bases map to TRBD2. The CDR3 covers 17 residues. CDR1 and CDR2 from the germline V gene are SGHTA and FQGNSA. Losses at the gene ends were 2 bases for V and 0 bases for J; bases not matched to a gene: 3. Here the CDR3 DNA reads TGTGCCAGCAGCTTAATAGCGGGGGGAGCGAACACCGGGGAGCTGTTTTTT. Translating it yields CASSLIAGGANTGELFF.

The chain carries TRBV3-1 (or the pseudogene TRBV3-2) and TRBJ1-2; TRBD1 aligns across 7 bases. The junction had 7 bases not matched to a gene; V was cut back by 0 bases and J by 6 bases. This CDR3 is built from 15 residues. Germline assignment: CDR1 LGHDT and CDR2 YNNKEL (reference sequence). The CDR3 region is CASSQEKGTVDGYTF. DNA for the CDR3: TGTGCCAGCAGCCAAGAAAAGGGGACAGTTGATGGCTACACCTTC.

The V gene is TRBV7-2, the J gene TRBJ2-2; weak D call: TRBD2 (6 bases). Germline CDR1 reads SGHTA; CDR2 reads FQGNSA. Trimming stripped 8 bases from V and 6 bases from J, with 10 bases between. This CDR3 is 12 amino acids long. This chain's CDR3 is CASRGIAGELFF. The CDR3 DNA sequence: TGTGCCAGCCGGGGGATCGCCGGGGAGCTGTTTTTT. Full variable domain (rest looked up from reference TRBV7-2 and TRBJ2-2): GAGVSQSPSNKVTEKGKDVELRCDPISGHTALYWYRQSLGQGLEFLIYFQGNSAPDKSGLPSDRFSAERTGGSVSTLTIQRTQQEDSAVYLCASRGIAGELFFGEGSRLTVL.

The chain employs TRBV28 and TRBJ2-6, with a possible D match to TRBD2 (5 bases). In germline, CDR1 is MDHEN, CDR2 SYDVKM. Trimming took off 4 bases at V and 0 bases at J, with 13 bases between the two ends. The CDR3 has 17 amino acids. CDR3 region: CASSSPIGVSGANVLTF. The CDR3 region has the DNA TGTGCCAGCAGTTCACCTATCGGGGTCTCTGGGGCCAACGTCCTGACTTTC.